These T cell receptor beta chains were read from a single sample in a study of shared clonotypes between healthy human individuals. Profiled with immunoSEQ multiplex PCR; TCRdb holds only in-frame clones, not every one. The data hold about 2.3 million clones, with just over 90% observed a single time. Sequencing was carried out using naive CD4+ T cells from PBMCs. Every receptor here comes from a man younger than 35 in good health. Some clones in this sample may be carry-over from other donors' samples. CDR3s include the opening cysteine and the closing phenylalanine or tryptophan. The D gene is left open where the match is weak. The listing skips clone size in some rows; elsewhere it reads once, few, many or a size class.

j_call clone_size v_call d_call cdr3_nt cdr3_aa
TRBJ1-3 NA TRBV6-5 NA TGTGCCAGCAGTTACGCAGGGGGAAACACCATATATTTT CASSYAGGNTIYF
TRBJ1-1 NA TRBV10-3 NA TGTGCCATCTCGGCCAGGCCCCCGAACACTGAAGCTTTCTTT CAISARPPNTEAFF
TRBJ2-4 NA TRBV5-1 NA TGCGCCAGCAGCTTGTCCCGGGACCCCGCGTCTGCCAAAAACATTCAGTACTTC CASSLSRDPASAKNIQYF
TRBJ1-5 few TRBV28 NA TGTGCCAGCAGGACAAACCGGGGGTTTAGCAATCAGCCCCAGCATTTT CASRTNRGFSNQPQHF
TRBJ2-7 NA TRBV6-6 NA TGTGCCAGCAAGGCAGGAGACTACGAGCAGTACTTC CASKAGDYEQYF
TRBJ2-1 NA TRBV19 TRBD2 TGTGCCAGTAGTGGGACTAGCGGGAGCTACAATGAGCAGTTCTTC CASSGTSGSYNEQFF
TRBJ2-3 NA TRBV15 TRBD1 TGTGCCACCAGTCCGGGACAGGGCCCGGCAGATACGCAGTATTTT CATSPGQGPADTQYF
TRBJ1-1 NA TRBV7-3 NA TGTGCCAGCAGCTTAGGGCCCCTGGAGTACACTGAAGCTTTCTTT CASSLGPLEYTEAFF
TRBJ1-2 NA TRBV19 NA TGTGCCAGTACCTCAACCGTAAATGGCTACACCTTC CASTSTVNGYTF
TRBJ1-2 NA TRBV9 NA TGTGCCAGCAGCGACGTTAACTATGGCTACACCTTC CASSDVNYGYTF
TRBJ2-3 NA TRBV6-5 TRBD1 TGTGCCAGCAGTTACGGGACAGGGGTTTCGGCAGATACGCAGTATTTT CASSYGTGVSADTQYF
TRBJ2-3 NA TRBV6-5 TRBD1 TGTGCCAGCAGGGGAACAGGGGGTAGCACAGATACGCAGTATTTT CASRGTGGSTDTQYF
TRBJ1-5 NA TRBV28 NA TGTGCCAGCAGGCGACAGCCTTGGGCACAGCCCCAGCATTTT CASRRQPWAQPQHF
TRBJ1-1 few TRBV27 TRBD1 TGTGCCAGCAGTCCCCCGGGACAGGGGAGGACTGAAGCTTTCTTT CASSPPGQGRTEAFF
TRBJ2-7 NA TRBV29-1 TRBD2 TGCAGCGTTGGGGGCAGCGGGACCTACGAGCAGTACTTC CSVGGSGTYEQYF
TRBJ2-3 NA TRBV7-9 TRBD2 TGTGCCAGCAGCGTCGGACTAGCGGGAACAGGGGATACGCAGTATTTT CASSVGLAGTGDTQYF
TRBJ2-7 NA TRBV7-3 NA TGTGCCAGCAGCTTATTCCCCAACTACGAGCAGTACTTC CASSLFPNYEQYF
TRBJ1-2 NA TRBV27 TRBD1 TGTGCCAGCAGCTTCGGACAGGGGGAAGGCGGCTACACCTTC CASSFGQGEGGYTF
TRBJ1-4 NA TRBV5-4 TRBD1 TGTGCCAGCAGCCTGGACAGGCCAGCAACTAATGAAAAACTGTTTTTT CASSLDRPATNEKLFF
TRBJ2-1 NA TRBV19 NA TGTGCCAGTAGTATCCCCCGGCAGGGGGGATTTGGGGATGAGCAGTTCTTC CASSIPRQGGFGDEQFF
TRBJ2-1 NA TRBV5-4 TRBD2 TGTGCCAGCAGCGGGGGACTAGCGGGGCGATCGAGCTCCTACAATGAGCAGTTCTTC CASSGGLAGRSSSYNEQFF
TRBJ1-2 NA TRBV9 NA TGTGCCAGCAGCTCGGTTAGCTACAGTATCTATGGCTACACCTTC CASSSVSYSIYGYTF
TRBJ2-5 NA TRBV11-2 NA TGTGCCAGCAGCTTAGTAGGGGTGGGGACCCAGTACTTC CASSLVGVGTQYF
TRBJ1-2 NA TRBV6-1 NA TGTGCCAGCAGTGAGACCAGGGGCTATGGCTACACCTTC CASSETRGYGYTF